These 23 T cell receptor beta chains were sequenced from one sample in a study of CD8 T cells in Susac syndrome. RNA amounts of about 0.5 to 1 ug underwent reverse transcription with random hexamers. TCRdb reprocessed the immunoSEQ multiplex PCR reads with MiXCR, giving one entry per CDR3 protein. Found here are over 65,000 distinct CDR3 sequences, about 92% of them singletons; the top ten hold 0.52%. The specimen sequenced was CD4+ T cells from PBMCs. These receptors were obtained from a human donor with Susac syndrome.

The V and J genes are TRBV12-3 or TRBV12-4 and TRBJ2-7; D is unclear. CDR3 length equals 16 residues. Trimming took off 4 bases at V and 7 bases at J, with 23 bases between the two ends. The CDR3 region has the DNA TGTGCCAGCAGTTCCACACGGGCAGCCTCCGGTTTAGAGCAGTACTTC. Translated, it gives CASSSTRAASGLEQYF.

The chain has TRBV6-2 or TRBV6-3 and TRBJ2-2, with TRBD1 matching over 10 bases. V was clipped by 6 bases and J by 7 bases; unmatched bases: 8. Germline CDR1 MNHEY, CDR2 SVGEGT. CDR3 length: 15 residues. CDR3: CASRPDRGQGGELFF. In DNA, the CDR3 is TGTGCCAGCAGACCCGACAGGGGGCAGGGCGGGGAGCTGTTTTTT.

The count of this clonotype is one. The V call is TRBV6-5, the J call TRBJ2-7, with unresolved D. Germline V lookup: CDR1 MNHEY, CDR2 SVGAGI. Trimming shortened V by 0 bases and J by 6 bases, and 6 bases separated the two germline ends. CDR3 length: 12 amino acids. CDR3 nucleotide sequence: TGTGCCAGCAGTTACTCGACGGGCGAGCAGTACTTC. It is translated as CASSYSTGEQYF.

V and J are TRBV7-2 and TRBJ2-1, with unresolved D. The CDR3 sequence is 14 residues long. Looked up from germline, CDR1 is SGHTA and CDR2 is FQGNSA. V lost 1 base and J 6 bases, leaving 10 bases between the germline ends. The CDR3 reads CASSLGWATNEQFF. DNA for the CDR3: TGTGCCAGCAGCTTAGGTTGGGCGACCAATGAGCAGTTCTTC.

The chain links TRBV5-1 to TRBJ2-3; 9 bases are a match to TRBD1. CDR3 length equals 13 residues. Unmatched junction bases numbered 6, after V lost 7 bases and J lost 6 bases. Looked up from germline, CDR1 is SGHRS and CDR2 is YFSETQ. CDR3 sequence reads: CASRDRASDTQYF. The CDR3 nucleotides read TGCGCCAGCCGGGACAGGGCGTCGGATACGCAGTATTTT. Drawing the rest from reference TRBV5-1 and TRBJ2-3, the complete variable domain is KAGVTQTPRYLIKTRGQQVTLSCSPISGHRSVSWYQQTPGQGLQFLFEYFSETQRNKGNFPGRFSGRQFSNSRSEMNVSTLELGDSALYLCASRDRASDTQYFGPGTRLTVL.

The chain joins TRBV10-3 to TRBJ2-3, with D hard to call. The ends were cut back, 3 bases at V and 0 bases at J, with 1 base in the middle. Germline V gives CDR1 ENHRY, CDR2 SYGVKD. The CDR3 consists of 12 residues. The CDR3 bases are TGTGCCATCAGTGACAGCACAGATACGCAGTATTTT. Amino acids: CAISDSTDTQYF.

The chain recombines TRBV7-9 with TRBJ1-5, with D maybe TRBD1 (6 bases). The germline V and J ends were trimmed by 4 bases and 9 bases, with 16 bases remaining between them. Germline lookup yields CDR1 SEHNR and CDR2 FQNEAQ (reference sequence). The CDR3 has 14 residues. The CDR3 region has the DNA TGTGCCAGCAGCTGGACGGGGGGGCCGGGGCCCCAGCATTTT. This gives the protein CASSWTGGPGPQHF.

The chain recombines TRBV5-4 with TRBJ2-5; D could derive from TRBD1 or TRBD2 (5 bases each). The V end was cut by 4 bases, the J end by 1 base, with 17 bases between. Germline V CDR1 and CDR2: SGHNT, YYREEE (reference sequence). This CDR3 has 16 amino acids. Here the CDR3 reads CASSPPGPQLQETQYF. In DNA form, the CDR3 reads TGTGCCAGCAGCCCGCCGGGACCCCAACTCCAAGAGACCCAGTACTTC.

This sequence joins TRBV14 and TRBJ1-1; D may be TRBD1 (5 bases). Germline loops: CDR1 SGHDN, CDR2 FVKESK. This CDR3 has 12 residues. V lost 4 bases to trimming and J lost 9 bases, with 12 bases between them. Here the CDR3 DNA reads TGTGCCAGCAGCCCAGTGACAGATAAAGCTTTCTTT. This codes for CASSPVTDKAFF.

J is TRBJ2-2 and V is TRBV18; 8 nucleotides line up with TRBD2. CDR1 is KGHSH and CDR2 is LQKENI in the germline V gene. The V segment lost 10 bases and the J segment 7 bases; nucleotides outside the gene matches: 14. The CDR3 is 15 residues long. DNA of the CDR3: TGTGCCACTTCCAAAGCGGGGGCCCGGAGCGGGGAGCTGTTTTTT. Residues: CATSKAGARSGELFF.

The CDR3 sequence is CATSGRSASGANVLTF. CDR3 sequence (DNA): TGTGCCACCAGTGGAAGAAGCGCCTCTGGGGCCAACGTCCTGACTTTC. The chain recombines TRBV24-1 with TRBJ2-6; the D is unclear. CDR1 KGHDR and CDR2 SFDVKD come from the germline V gene. V lost 5 bases and J 0 bases, leaving 10 bases between the germline ends. The CDR3 sequence is 16 residues long.

The V and J genes are TRBV3-1 and TRBJ2-7; maybe TRBD2 (6 bases). Germline CDR1 and CDR2: LGHDT and YNNKEL (reference sequence). The CDR3 runs 15 residues. The ends were cut back, 1 base at V and 7 bases at J, with 17 bases in the middle. CDR3 sequence reads: CASSQVWDSPAEQYF. CDR3 nucleotide sequence: TGTGCCAGCAGCCAAGTCTGGGACTCCCCTGCGGAGCAGTACTTC.

V usage is TRBV20-1 and J usage is TRBJ2-5; D is undetermined. CDR3 length equals 13 residues. Trimming took off 5 bases at V and 4 bases at J, with 14 bases between the two ends. Per germline, CDR1 DFQATT and CDR2 SNEGSKA (reference sequence). CDR3 region: CSAPLLGGETQYF. The CDR3 bases are TGCAGTGCTCCCCTGCTGGGCGGAGAGACCCAGTACTTC.

The chain couples TRBV14 to TRBJ1-6; D remains unclear. The CDR3 is 16 amino acids. Trimming left V 2 bases short and J 2 bases short, with 10 bases between. Germline V gene sequence: CDR1 SGHDN, CDR2 FVKESK. CDR3 nucleotide sequence: TGTGCCAGCAGCCAACTCACCGGGACCTATAATTCACCCCTCCACTTT. It translates to CASSQLTGTYNSPLHF. Full variable domain (outside the CDR3, taken from reference TRBV14 and TRBJ1-6): EAGVTQFPSHSVIEKGQTVTLRCDPISGHDNLYWYRRVMGKEIKFLLHFVKESKQDESGMPNNRFLAERTGGTYSTLKVQPAELEDSGVYFCASSQLTGTYNSPLHFGNGTRLTVT.

This chain connects TRBV30 to TRBJ2-2; a weak D match, TRBD2 (5 bases). Trimming shortened V by 3 bases and J by 6 bases, and 8 bases separated the two germline ends. CDR3 length: 12 residues. CDR1 is GTSNPN and CDR2 is SVGIG in the germline V gene (reference sequence). The chain's CDR3 is CAWSEGSGELFF. Here the CDR3 DNA reads TGTGCCTGGAGCGAGGGTTCCGGGGAGCTGTTTTTT.

CDR3 loop: CASSPGLAVNTGELFF. DNA of the CDR3: TGTGCCAGCTCACCCGGACTAGCGGTTAACACCGGGGAGCTGTTTTTT. The rearrangement uses TRBV18 and TRBJ2-2; 10 nucleotides agree with TRBD2. The CDR3 contains 16 residues. J was trimmed by 2 bases and V by 3 bases; bases with no gene match: 3. Germline CDR1 is KGHSH and CDR2 is LQKENI.

This clonotype has just a few counts. The chain joins TRBV7-2 to TRBJ1-5; D not certain. Between the trimmed V and J ends, which lost 1 base and 0 bases, there was a span of 4 bases. Germline V lookup: CDR1 SGHTA, CDR2 FQGNSA. CDR3 length: 14 residues. This CDR3 reads CASSLGYSNQPQHF. Written as DNA, the CDR3 is TGTGCCAGCAGCTTAGGTTATAGCAATCAGCCCCAGCATTTT. The whole variable domain, remainder taken from reference TRBV7-2 and TRBJ1-5, is GAGVSQSPSNKVTEKGKDVELRCDPISGHTALYWYRQSLGQGLEFLIYFQGNSAPDKSGLPSDRFSAERTGGSVSTLTIQRTQQEDSAVYLCASSLGYSNQPQHFGDGTRLSIL.

The rearrangement links TRBV5-4 to TRBJ2-6; D ambiguous. The CDR3 has 17 amino acids. The V and J ends lost 1 base and 0 bases respectively, with 11 bases between them. CDR1 and CDR2 from the germline V gene are SGHNT and YYREEE (reference sequence). This chain's CDR3 is CASSLSMLGSGANVLTF. The DNA of the CDR3 is TGTGCCAGCAGCTTGTCTATGCTGGGCTCTGGGGCCAACGTCCTGACTTTC.

This chain uses TRBV20-1 with TRBJ1-5; 8 bases align to TRBD1. The CDR3 is 15 amino acids. Per germline, CDR1 DFQATT and CDR2 SNEGSKA (reference sequence). V trimming: 6 bases; J trimming: 7 bases; junction bases outside the gene matches: 14. For the CDR3, the DNA is TGCAGTGCCATCGGACAGGGTCATGGTTGGCAGCCCCAGCATTTT. Residues: CSAIGQGHGWQPQHF.

The V gene is TRBV10-3, the J gene TRBJ2-7; D unresolved. Trimming shortened V by 4 bases and J by 3 bases, and 4 bases separated the two germline ends. Germline V CDR1 and CDR2: ENHRY, SYGVKD. This CDR3 comprises 11 residues. CDR3 sequence: CAISGGYEQYF. The CDR3 bases are TGTGCCATCAGTGGGGGCTACGAGCAGTACTTC.

The chain recombines TRBV14 with TRBJ2-5, with 7 positions matching TRBD1. The length of the CDR3 is 16 residues. The J segment lost 2 bases and the V segment lost 5 bases, leaving 11 bases of the junction unmatched. Germline values: CDR1 SGHDN, CDR2 FVKESK. This chain's CDR3 is CASSTHNRGQQETQYF. The CDR3 DNA reads TGTGCCAGCAGCACACATAACAGGGGACAACAAGAGACCCAGTACTTC.

The chain couples TRBV6-2 or TRBV6-3 to TRBJ2-3; 13 nucleotides align to TRBD2. The CDR3 runs to 15 residues. Per the germline V gene, CDR1 is MNHEY and CDR2 is SVGEGT. The V segment lost 5 bases and the J segment 7 bases; nucleotides outside the gene matches: 6. CDR3 residues: CASSPGGTSGNTQYF. CDR3 in DNA: TGTGCCAGCAGTCCCGGAGGGACTAGCGGGAATACGCAGTATTTT.

This clonotype occurred once. This chain links TRBV24-1 with TRBJ2-5; tentatively, D is TRBD1 or TRBD2 (5 bases each). Looked up from germline, CDR1 is KGHDR and CDR2 is SFDVKD. The CDR3 has 16 residues. The V and J ends lost 0 bases and 1 base respectively, with 11 bases between them. The CDR3 loop reads CATSDLRDGRQETQYF. The DNA of the CDR3 is TGTGCCACCAGTGATTTGCGGGACGGTCGCCAAGAGACCCAGTACTTC.